The clone carrying this T cell receptor (beta chain) was observed many times. TCRdb itself ran the 5' RACE reads through MiXCR, one entry per CDR3 protein. The sample carries about 220,000 distinct CDR3 sequences, approximately 3% recorded once. The sample belongs to a study of T cells after yellow fever vaccination. Germline V gene data show CDR1 as LGHNA and CDR2 as YSLEER. Trimming took off 1 base at V and 7 bases at J, with 16 bases between the two ends. The CDR3 runs to 15 residues. This receptor was identified in a man between 18 and 35 years old who received the YFV17D yellow fever vaccine. The rearrangement links TRBV4-3 to TRBJ1-2; D not certain. The sequencing here drew on CD4+ T cells sorted from PBMCs, taken 10 days after the yellow fever booster vaccination. The CDR3 DNA reads as TGCGCCAGCAGCCAAGCGGTTGGAATCGGAGTTGGCTACACCTTC. This sequence encodes CASSQAVGIGVGYTF.